This TCR beta chain was identified during a study of OX40 agonist ivuxolimab in advanced cancers. CDR1 and CDR2 from the germline V gene are SGHRS and YFSETQ. Trimming cost V 2 bases and J 4 bases; bases outside gene matches: 4. The CDR3 has 14 amino acids. Assay: immunoSEQ multiplex PCR; the TCRdb copy retains only in-frame clones and omits some. The table includes roughly 70,000 clones, around 93% detected once. Sequenced material: CD4+ or CD8+ T cells sorted from blood, taken in a trial of the OX40 agonist ivuxolimab. This clonotype was obtained from an adult with an advanced solid tumor such as melanoma, head and neck, liver or kidney cancer. The chain is built from TRBV5-1 and TRBJ1-2, with TRBD1 identical over 8 bases. CDR3 residues: CASSLRTGIYGYTF. Here the CDR3 DNA reads TGCGCCAGCAGCTTAAGGACAGGGATCTATGGCTACACCTTC.